One sample yielded the 30 T cell receptor beta chains listed below, sequenced in a study of T cells in Graves' hyperthyroidism and ophthalmopathy. It was RNA transcripts that yielded the amplified TCR beta CDR3 regions. With the HTBI primer set, the TCR CDR3 went through a first round of RT-PCR. TCRdb re-derived calls from the multiplex PCR reads in MiXCR, one entry per CDR3 protein. The table has about 560,000 distinct CDR3 sequences, about a sixth seen once. Sequenced input: blood. The receptors derive from a woman between 18 and 29 years old with Graves' hyperthyroidism.

The J gene is TRBJ2-1, the V gene TRBV5-8, with TRBD2 matching 13 bases. Germline assignment: CDR1 SGHTS and CDR2 YDEGEE. With 6 bases clipped from V and 7 bases from J, the junction kept 7 bases outside the gene matches. This CDR3 region has 15 residues. The CDR3 here is CASNLGTSGANEQFF. CDR3 bases: TGTGCCAGCAATCTCGGGACTAGCGGGGCAAATGAGCAGTTCTTC.

This clonotype was recorded a few times. The rearrangement uses TRBV4-3 and TRBJ1-2; D gene uncertain. Germline CDR1 LGHNA, CDR2 YSLEER. Trimming pared 3 bases from V and 8 bases from J, leaving 16 bases between. The CDR3 length is 14 residues. The CDR3 here is CASSQTQKGRGYTF. DNA for the CDR3: TGCGCCAGCAGCCAGACACAGAAGGGTCGGGGCTACACCTTC.

This clonotype was counted many times. The V call is TRBV12-3 or TRBV12-4, the J call TRBJ1-5, with a possible D match to TRBD1 (6 bases). This CDR3 comprises 16 residues. Between the trimmed V and J ends, which lost 2 bases and 4 bases, there was a span of 15 bases. The CDR3 DNA sequence: TGTGCCAGCAGTTTAATGGGGGCGGCGGTGAATCAGCCCCAGCATTTT. This sequence encodes CASSLMGAAVNQPQHF.

This clonotype was picked up a small number of times. The V gene is TRBV20-1, the J gene TRBJ1-1; D is unclear. Germline CDR1 DFQATT, CDR2 SNEGSKA (reference sequence). There are 14 residues in the CDR3. V was clipped by 0 bases and J by 1 base, with 9 bases between them. The CDR3 loop is CSARDLRGNTEAFF. CDR3 coding DNA: TGCAGTGCTAGAGATTTGCGGGGGAACACTGAAGCTTTCTTT.

This clonotype showed up many times. This chain uses TRBV28 with TRBJ2-5, with D perhaps matching TRBD1 or TRBD2 (5 bases each). Germline V gene data show CDR1 as MDHEN and CDR2 as SYDVKM. Between the trimmed V and J ends, which lost 5 bases and 5 bases, there was a span of 15 bases. The length of the CDR3 is 14 residues. The CDR3 sequence: CASSALGREETQYF. The DNA of the CDR3 is TGTGCCAGCAGTGCCCTGGGCAGGGAGGAGACCCAGTACTTC.

There are a few counts of this clonotype. The chain joins TRBV15 to TRBJ2-3; TRBD2 matches 13 bases. The CDR3 has 15 residues. CDR1 is LNHNV and CDR2 is YYDKDF in the germline V gene (reference sequence). Losses at the gene ends were 5 bases for V and 2 bases for J; bases not matched to a gene: 1. DNA of the CDR3: TGTGCCACCAGCGGGACTAGCGGGGACACAGATACGCAGTATTTT. Translating it yields CATSGTSGDTDTQYF. The full variable domain, with the rest looked up from reference TRBV15 and TRBJ2-3, is DAMVIQNPRYQVTQFGKPVTLSCSQTLNHNVMYWYQQKSSQAPKLLFHYYDKDFNNEADTPDNFQSRRPNTSFCFLDIRSPGLGDTAMYLCATSGTSGDTDTQYFGPGTRLTVL.

This clonotype was observed a few times. The genes are TRBV20-1 and TRBJ1-6; no firm D call. Germline CDR1 DFQATT, CDR2 SNEGSKA (reference sequence). This CDR3 region has 13 residues. The V gene lost 3 bases and the J gene lost 12 bases, with 15 bases spanning the gap. CDR3 bases: TGCAGTGCTAGCGTGGTGGGGTGGGGACCCCTCCACTTT. As protein: CSASVVGWGPLHF.

This clonotype has a count of ten or more. DNA of the CDR3: TGTGCCAGCACCCCGACAGGGACCTACTACAATGAGCAGTTCTTC. It is translated as CASTPTGTYYNEQFF. The rearrangement uses TRBV28 and TRBJ2-1, with 7 bases fitting TRBD1. This CDR3 spans 15 amino acids. Germline V gives CDR1 MDHEN, CDR2 SYDVKM. With V trimmed by 7 bases and J by 3 bases, 9 bases remained unmatched.

At least ten counts were recorded for this clonotype. This chain uses TRBV16 with TRBJ2-5; the match to TRBD2 covers 13 bases. J gave up 2 bases and V 3 bases, and 6 bases lay outside the gene matches. The CDR3 has 17 amino acids. CDR1 and CDR2 from the germline V gene are KGHSY and FQNENV. The CDR3 region is CASSHLTGLAGQETQYF. CDR3 coding DNA: TGTGCCAGCAGCCACCTCACGGGACTAGCGGGGCAAGAGACCCAGTACTTC. Full variable domain (outside the CDR3, taken from reference TRBV16 and TRBJ2-5): GEEVAQTPKHLVRGEGQKAKLYCAPIKGHSYVFWYQQVLKNEFKFLISFQNENVFDETGMPKERFSAKCLPNSPCSLEIQATKLEDSAVYFCASSHLTGLAGQETQYFGPGTRLLVL.

A word on this clonotype: One junction end does not reproduce the germline sequence, and a read error may be involved. The rearrangement joins TRBV5-1 to TRBJ2-7, with a tentative D call TRBD1 (5 bases). Germline CDR1 is SGHRS and CDR2 is YFSETQ. The CDR3 is 12 amino acids. The CDR3 here is CTSSAQGYEQYF. CDR3 DNA: TGCACCAGCAGCGCCCAGGGCTACGAGCAGTACTTC.

This clonotype was detected only a few times. This chain connects TRBV7-2 to TRBJ2-2; a weak D match, TRBD1 (6 bases). CDR1 and CDR2 from the germline V gene are SGHTA and FQGNSA. Deletions cut 5 bases from V and 0 bases from J, with 13 bases between. The CDR3 has 16 amino acids. The CDR3 protein is CASSPMGQPNTGELFF. The CDR3, as DNA: TGTGCCAGCAGCCCAATGGGACAACCGAACACCGGGGAGCTGTTTTTT.

The sample holds many counts of this clonotype. V usage is TRBV30 and J usage is TRBJ2-7; D is unclear. Germline CDR1 GTSNPN, CDR2 SVGIG (reference sequence). Trimming cost V 6 bases and J 6 bases, with 12 bases left between them. The CDR3 extends over 11 amino acids. The CDR3, as DNA: TGTGCCTGCTCTCGGGTGGGCGAGCAGTACTTC. Translation: CACSRVGEQYF.

At least ten counts were recorded for this clonotype. This CDR3 reads CASSPLAGDYEQYF. The CDR3 region has the DNA TGTGCCAGCAGCCCCTTAGCGGGGGACTACGAGCAGTACTTC. The chain combines TRBV3-1 with TRBJ2-7, with 9 bases fitting TRBD2. The germline CDR1 and CDR2 sequences are LGHDT and YNNKEL (reference sequence). This CDR3 comprises 14 residues. V shed 4 bases and J 3 bases; nucleotides not matched to a gene: 4.

This clonotype has only a few counts. The chain carries TRBV12-3 or TRBV12-4 and TRBJ2-7; D is uncertain. CDR3 length equals 14 residues. V was clipped by 3 bases and J by 4 bases, with 13 bases between them. CDR3 bases: TGTGCCAGCAGTTTTGTAGGGAACCTGTACGAGCAGTACTTC. It specifies CASSFVGNLYEQYF.

This clonotype appeared a few times. This sequence joins TRBV20-1 and TRBJ2-1; D is perhaps TRBD2 (5 bases). V was clipped by 4 bases and J by 1 base, with 11 bases between them. The CDR3 spans 14 residues. Germline CDR1 DFQATT, CDR2 SNEGSKA (reference sequence). The CDR3 loop is CSAIAIDSYNEQFF. The DNA for the CDR3 is TGCAGTGCTATAGCGATCGATTCCTACAATGAGCAGTTCTTC.

The CDR3 sequence is CSVRVSGNSPLHF. For the CDR3, the DNA is TGCAGCGTTAGGGTATCCGGAAATTCACCCCTCCACTTT. The genes are TRBV29-1 and TRBJ1-6; D is uncertain. The V and J ends lost 5 bases and 7 bases respectively, with 12 bases between them. The CDR3 extends over 13 amino acids. Germline V gives CDR1 SQVTM, CDR2 ANQGSEA.

This chain links TRBV6-1 with TRBJ1-3, with 9 bases lining up with TRBD1. In germline, CDR1 is MNHNS, CDR2 SASEGT. V lost 11 bases to trimming and J lost 0 bases; unmatched junction nucleotides: 5. The CDR3 is 14 amino acids. This CDR3 reads CAARGQGSGNTIYF. The DNA for the CDR3 is TGTGCCGCCCGGGGACAGGGCTCTGGAAACACCATATATTTT.

This clonotype was counted once. Just one base apart from a much larger clone, this may be a read error. This chain uses TRBV14 with TRBJ1-1, with 7 positions matching TRBD1. CDR1 SGHDN and CDR2 FVKESK come from the germline V gene. The V and J ends lost 5 bases and 0 bases, in that order; junction bases with no gene match: 12. The CDR3 is 17 amino acids. The CDR3 sequence: CASSTRQGFSVNTEAFF. CDR3 nucleotides: TGTGCCAGCAGCACACGACAGGGTTTCTCCGTGAACACTGAAGCTTTCTTT.

This clonotype was detected many times. The rearrangement links TRBV15 to TRBJ2-7, with 11 nucleotides matching TRBD2. The CDR3 runs to 14 residues. With 9 bases clipped from V and 4 bases from J, the junction kept 8 bases outside the gene matches. Per germline, CDR1 LNHNV and CDR2 YYDKDF (reference sequence). The CDR3 DNA reads as TGTGCCACAGCACTAGCGGGAGTGGAGTACGAGCAGTACTTC. This gives the protein CATALAGVEYEQYF.

A few counts support this clonotype. V usage is TRBV5-4 and J usage is TRBJ2-3; D gene uncertain. This CDR3 has 17 residues. The V end lost 0 bases, the J end lost 1 base, and 15 bases lay between the germline ends. CDR1 SGHNT and CDR2 YYREEE come from the germline V gene (reference sequence). As DNA, the CDR3 is TGTGCCAGCAGCTTGGCGTCATCTTCTACGGGCACAGATACGCAGTATTTT. Amino acids: CASSLASSSTGTDTQYF.

This clonotype was observed a handful of times. The rearrangement uses TRBV28 and TRBJ2-1; 7 bases are shared with TRBD2. This CDR3 is 14 amino acids long. Germline values: CDR1 MDHEN, CDR2 SYDVKM. V trimming: 6 bases; J trimming: 10 bases; junction bases outside the gene matches: 12. Here the CDR3 DNA reads TGTGCCAGCAGCCCCGGCTGGGCGGGAGTCGAGCAGTTCTTC. Its protein product is CASSPGWAGVEQFF.

This clonotype was picked up a small number of times. The chain uses TRBV20-1 and TRBJ1-1; no firm D call. The CDR3 runs 13 residues. V was cut by 3 bases and J by 1 base, with 9 bases left in between. CDR1 is DFQATT, CDR2 SNEGSKA, per germline (reference sequence). The CDR3, as DNA: TGCAGTGCTAGTAGGACCGAGAACACTGAAGCTTTCTTT. It codes for CSASRTENTEAFF.

This clonotype has ten or more counts. The V and J genes are TRBV10-3 and TRBJ1-5; no definite D call. The germline gives CDR1 ENHRY, CDR2 SYGVKD. The CDR3 totals 16 residues. The V end lost 0 bases, the J end lost 2 bases, and 11 bases lay between the germline ends. CDR3 coding DNA: TGTGCCATCAGTGAGTCGGTCCGCCAGGGCAATCAGCCCCAGCATTTT. It yields the protein CAISESVRQGNQPQHF.

V gene TRBV7-2 combines with J gene TRBJ2-3; maybe TRBD2 (5 bases). The CDR3 spans 14 residues. Trimming took 2 bases from V and 6 from J, leaving 12 bases between them. From germline, CDR1 is SGHTA and CDR2 FQGNSA. The CDR3 bases are TGTGCCAGCAGCTTAATTCTAGCAGTGGATACGCAGTATTTT. Its translation: CASSLILAVDTQYF.

This clonotype was seen many times. The rearrangement joins TRBV2 to TRBJ1-5; 7 nucleotides match TRBD1. Germline V gene data show CDR1 as SNHLY and CDR2 as FYNNEI. After removal of 5 bases from V and 0 bases from J, the junction contained 13 bases not matched to a gene. The CDR3 is 18 amino acids. The CDR3 reads CASSPSGGTVYSNQPQHF. As DNA, the CDR3 is TGTGCCAGCAGTCCTTCCGGGGGGACAGTTTATAGCAATCAGCCCCAGCATTTT. Supplemented by reference TRBV2 and TRBJ1-5, the full variable domain reads EPEVTQTPSHQVTQMGQEVILRCVPISNHLYFYWYRQILGQKVEFLVSFYNNEISEKSEIFDDQFSVERPDGSNFTLKIRSTKLEDSAMYFCASSPSGGTVYSNQPQHFGDGTRLSIL.

This clonotype was recorded only once. The V gene is TRBV7-3, the J gene TRBJ2-1, with 8 bases lining up with TRBD2. Germline CDR1 SGHTA, CDR2 FQGTGA. CDR3 length: 18 residues. V gave up 5 bases and J gave up 0 bases; unmatched junction bases: 12. The CDR3 coding sequence is TGTGCCAGCAGCCTGAACCTTAGCGGGACACTCTCCTACAATGAGCAGTTCTTC. It codes for CASSLNLSGTLSYNEQFF.

This clonotype showed up just a few times. In DNA form, the CDR3 reads TGTGCCACCGAGTCCAACAGGGCCCCCAATCAGCCCCAGCATTTT. It yields the protein CATESNRAPNQPQHF. The chain employs TRBV24-1 and TRBJ1-5; TRBD1 might be the D (6 bases). V lost 9 bases and J 3 bases, leaving 17 bases between the germline ends. Germline CDR1 and CDR2: KGHDR and SFDVKD. CDR3 length equals 15 residues.

With regard to this clonotype: At one end, the junction sequence differs from germline, possibly due to a read error. J is TRBJ2-3 and V is TRBV6-4; 7 nucleotides align to TRBD2. CDR3 size: 16 residues. Germline-derived CDR1 and CDR2 are MRHNA and SNTAGT. The CDR3 loop is CASSYSGGSLADTQYF. The DNA of the CDR3 is TGTGCCAGCAGTTACTCGGGCGGGAGCCTCGCAGATACGCAGTATTTT.

This clonotype has only a few counts. The rearrangement joins TRBV3-1 to TRBJ1-2, with 7 bases lining up with TRBD1. Looked up from germline, CDR1 is LGHDT and CDR2 is YNNKEL (reference sequence). There are 17 residues in the CDR3. After removal of 7 bases from V and 4 bases from J, the junction contained 18 bases not matched to a gene. The CDR3 here is CASTLSRGATCCYGYTF. The DNA of the CDR3 is TGTGCCAGCACCCTCTCCAGGGGGGCTACTTGTTGCTATGGCTACACCTTC.

J is TRBJ2-2 and V is TRBV25-1, with 10 bases matching TRBD1. The CDR3 length is 13 residues. Germline assignment: CDR1 MGHDK and CDR2 SYGVNS. V was clipped by 8 bases and J by 6 bases; unmatched bases: 3. This CDR3 is CASRDRGPGELFF. The CDR3 nucleotides read TGTGCCAGCCGGGACAGGGGACCCGGGGAGCTGTTTTTT.